Listed here are 27 T cell receptor beta chains from one sample, sequenced in a study of blood T cell repertoires in COVID-19. Data came from immunoSEQ multiplex PCR; TCRdb stores just in-frame clones and leaves some out. The sample has roughly 200,000 clones, about 80% seen once. The sequenced sample was peripheral blood. The receptors stem from a man aged 45-65 years with active or convalescent COVID-19.

The chain combines TRBV14 with TRBJ1-1; D is ambiguous. The CDR3 is 14 residues long. V shed 4 bases and J shed 5 bases, with 14 bases lying between them. Germline V gene lookup returns CDR1 SGHDN and CDR2 FVKESK. CDR3 amino acids: CASSPQGVLTEAFF. CDR3 bases: TGTGCCAGCAGCCCCCAAGGAGTCCTTACTGAAGCTTTCTTT. Full variable domain (rest looked up from reference TRBV14 and TRBJ1-1): EAGVTQFPSHSVIEKGQTVTLRCDPISGHDNLYWYRRVMGKEIKFLLHFVKESKQDESGMPNNRFLAERTGGTYSTLKVQPAELEDSGVYFCASSPQGVLTEAFFGQGTRLTVV.

The rearrangement joins TRBV5-1 to TRBJ1-2; D is undetermined. Germline assignment: CDR1 SGHRS and CDR2 YFSETQ. This CDR3 is 13 amino acids long. V lost 4 bases and J lost 7, with 14 bases in between. CDR3 in DNA: TGCGCCAGCAGCGCGGGAGATCTTGGTGGCTACACCTTC. This codes for CASSAGDLGGYTF.

The genes are TRBV15 and TRBJ2-7; 7 bases match TRBD1. Trimming at V came to 1 base and at J to 4 bases, leaving 4 bases not matched to a gene. The CDR3 length is 14 residues. Germline V gives CDR1 LNHNV, CDR2 YYDKDF (reference sequence). CDR3 in amino acids: CATSRGQGRYEQYF. The DNA of the CDR3 is TGTGCCACCAGCAGAGGACAGGGTAGATACGAGCAGTACTTC.

The chain is built from TRBV29-1 and TRBJ1-3; 8 bases match TRBD1. The CDR3 has 12 amino acids. Germline CDR1 and CDR2: SQVTM and ANQGSEA. The DNA for the CDR3 is TGCAGGCAGGACAGGGAGGATGGCACCATATATTTT. Translated, it gives CRQDREDGTIYF.

V gene TRBV12-3 or TRBV12-4 combines with J gene TRBJ2-5; D is unresolved. The V gene lost 6 bases and the J gene lost 5 bases, with 4 bases spanning the gap. The CDR3 consists of 10 residues. As DNA, the CDR3 is TGTGCCAGCAGCCGGGAGACCCAGTACTTC. Protein product: CASSRETQYF.

This clone was counted once. DNA for the CDR3: TGCGCCAGCAGCCAAGTGCCGGCCGGGGAGCTGTTTTTT. Amino acid sequence: CASSQVPAGELFF. The chain uses TRBV4-1 and TRBJ2-2, with D uncertain. This CDR3 comprises 13 residues. V was cut by 1 base and J by 6 bases, with 6 bases left in between. CDR1 and CDR2 (germline): MGHRA, YSYEKL.

The chain combines TRBV10-1 with TRBJ2-3, with 16 nucleotides matching TRBD2. Unmatched junction bases numbered 14, after V lost 7 bases and J lost 1 base. The CDR3 is 20 residues long. Germline CDR1 reads WNHNN; CDR2 reads SYGVQD (reference sequence). CDR3 bases: TGCGCCAGCAATAATTCCGGGACTAGCGGGGGGGGCCAGGGCACAGATACGCAGTATTTT. Residues: CASNNSGTSGGGQGTDTQYF.

The V and J genes are TRBV30 and TRBJ1-2; 7 bases agree with TRBD1. Losses at the gene ends were 3 bases for V and 4 bases for J; bases not matched to a gene: 11. CDR1 and CDR2 (germline): GTSNPN, SVGIG (reference sequence). The CDR3 extends over 15 amino acids. The CDR3 protein is CAWSGAGGRIYGYTF. As DNA, the CDR3 is TGTGCCTGGAGCGGGGCAGGGGGTAGGATCTATGGCTACACCTTC. Drawing the rest from reference TRBV30 and TRBJ1-2, the complete variable domain is SQTIHQWPATLVQPVGSPLSLECTVEGTSNPNLYWYRQAAGRGLQLLFYSVGIGQISSEVPQNLSASRPQDRQFILSSKKLLLSDSGFYLCAWSGAGGRIYGYTFGSGTRLTVV.

The J gene is TRBJ2-7, the V gene TRBV12-3 or TRBV12-4, with D unclear. The CDR3 is 13 residues long. V shed 3 bases and J shed 4 bases, with 10 bases lying between them. CDR3 sequence reads: CASSLFPRYEQYF. The CDR3 nucleotides are TGTGCCAGCAGTTTGTTCCCGCGGTACGAGCAGTACTTC.

This chain joins TRBV28 and TRBJ2-7; 12 nucleotides line up with TRBD2. Germline assignment: CDR1 MDHEN and CDR2 SYDVKM. V lost 4 bases, J lost 6 bases, and 7 bases stayed unmatched. This CDR3 is built from 15 residues. DNA of the CDR3: TGTGCCAGCAGTTCGACTAGCGGGGGCTTTTTCGAGCAGTACTTC. This gives the protein CASSSTSGGFFEQYF.

The V call is TRBV5-5, the J call TRBJ2-1; D is possibly TRBD1 (6 bases). V was cut by 4 bases and J by 0 bases, with 17 bases left in between. The CDR3 spans 17 residues. Germline CDR1 SGHKS, CDR2 YYEKEE (reference sequence). CDR3 bases: TGTGCCAGCAGCACGAGGACAGAAGAAAGCTCCTACAATGAGCAGTTCTTC. It specifies CASSTRTEESSYNEQFF.

This sequence joins TRBV28 and TRBJ1-5, with 7 bases that match TRBD1. The CDR3 runs 16 residues. The V and J ends lost 5 bases and 1 base, in that order; junction bases with no gene match: 8. Per germline, CDR1 MDHEN and CDR2 SYDVKM. CDR3 loop: CASSPQGISSNQPQHF. As DNA, the CDR3 is TGTGCCAGCAGTCCACAGGGGATATCGAGCAATCAGCCCCAGCATTTT.

The rearrangement uses TRBV7-9 and TRBJ1-3; D uncertain. The CDR3 consists of 15 residues. V lost 1 base and J lost 0, with 7 bases in between. Germline assignment: CDR1 SEHNR and CDR2 FQNEAQ (reference sequence). CDR3 sequence: CASSLDGSSGNTIYF. The CDR3 region has the DNA TGTGCCAGCAGCTTAGACGGGAGCTCTGGAAACACCATATATTTT.

For the CDR3, the DNA is TGTGCCAGCAGTACTGGACAGGGGGGAAGGAACACCATATATTTT. It specifies CASSTGQGGRNTIYF. This chain uses TRBV27 with TRBJ1-3, with 10 bases lining up with TRBD1. CDR3 length: 15 residues. From germline, CDR1 is MNHEY and CDR2 SMNVEV (reference sequence). The ends lost 5 bases at V and 7 bases at J; junction bases unmatched: 8.

This rearrangement joins TRBV9 to TRBJ1-1, with 9 bases aligning to TRBD1. From germline, CDR1 is SGDLS and CDR2 YYNGEE. The CDR3 has 13 residues. Trimming at V came to 3 bases and at J to 5 bases, leaving 2 bases not matched to a gene. The CDR3 reads CASSADRGTEAFF. CDR3 nucleotides: TGTGCCAGCAGCGCCGACAGGGGGACTGAAGCTTTCTTT. The whole variable domain, remainder taken from reference TRBV9 and TRBJ1-1, is DSGVTQTPKHLITATGQRVTLRCSPRSGDLSVYWYQQSLDQGLQFLIQYYNGEERAKGNILERFSAQQFPDLHSELNLSSLELGDSALYFCASSADRGTEAFFGQGTRLTVV.

This clone has only a few counts. CDR3 region: CASSVLRTGELFF. In DNA form, the CDR3 reads TGTGCCAGCAGCGTCCTCAGAACCGGGGAGCTGTTTTTT. V gene TRBV9 combines with J gene TRBJ2-2; no definite D call. This CDR3 has 13 residues. The V end was cut by 2 bases, the J end by 5 bases, with 7 bases between. CDR1 and CDR2 from the germline V gene are SGDLS and YYNGEE.

The V gene is TRBV6-2 or TRBV6-3, the J gene TRBJ2-7; tentative D call: TRBD2 (7 bases). The germline V and J ends were trimmed by 2 bases and 4 bases, with 12 bases remaining between them. Germline CDR1 MNHEY, CDR2 SVGEGT. This CDR3 spans 14 amino acids. The CDR3 sequence: CASSYLGGAYEQYF. The DNA for the CDR3 is TGTGCCAGCAGTTACCTGGGGGGGGCATACGAGCAGTACTTC.

The V call is TRBV18, the J call TRBJ2-1; TRBD1 aligns across 12 bases. Germline V gene data show CDR1 as KGHSH and CDR2 as LQKENI. V lost 0 bases and J lost 6; bases outside the gene matches: 3. There are 16 residues in the CDR3. The CDR3 coding sequence is TGTGCCAGCTCACCACCCGGGACAGGGGGCGGCAATGAGCAGTTCTTC. Residues: CASSPPGTGGGNEQFF.

The chain links TRBV7-6 to TRBJ2-7; TRBD1 matches at 7 bases. The J segment lost 7 bases and the V segment lost 1 base, leaving 10 bases of the junction unmatched. The CDR3 covers 15 residues. CDR1 SGHVS and CDR2 FNYEAQ come from the germline V gene. The CDR3 nucleotides are TGTGCCAGCAGCTTAGAGAGGACAGGCTTGGGGGAGCAGTACTTC. It codes for CASSLERTGLGEQYF.

CDR3 bases: TGTGCCAGCTCGCCCGGGACAGGGGAAAACTATGGCTACACCTTC. As protein: CASSPGTGENYGYTF. The chain employs TRBV18 and TRBJ1-2, with TRBD1 matching over 10 bases. The length of the CDR3 is 15 residues. Germline-derived CDR1 and CDR2 are KGHSH and LQKENI. The J segment lost 2 bases and the V segment lost 6 bases, leaving 6 bases of the junction unmatched.

This chain connects TRBV24-1 to TRBJ2-1; 8 nucleotides match TRBD2. CDR3 length: 13 residues. J was trimmed by 10 bases and V by 3 bases; bases with no gene match: 4. Germline CDR1 is KGHDR and CDR2 is SFDVKD. CDR3 sequence: CATSDGSSGEQFF. CDR3 nucleotide sequence: TGTGCCACCAGTGATGGGTCTAGCGGGGAGCAGTTCTTC.

The V and J genes are TRBV7-6 and TRBJ1-1; 7 bases align to TRBD1. The germline CDR1 and CDR2 sequences are SGHVS and FNYEAQ. V gave up 3 bases and J gave up 5 bases; unmatched junction bases: 6. This CDR3 comprises 14 residues. The CDR3: CASSLGDRGTEAFF. CDR3 DNA: TGTGCCAGCAGCTTGGGGGACAGAGGGACTGAAGCTTTCTTT. Full variable domain (rest looked up from reference TRBV7-6 and TRBJ1-1): GAGVSQSPRYKVTKRGQDVALRCDPISGHVSLYWYRQALGQGPEFLTYFNYEAQQDKSGLPNDRFSAERPEGSISTLTIQRTEQRDSAMYRCASSLGDRGTEAFFGQGTRLTVV.

The rearrangement uses TRBV5-1 and TRBJ2-7; D may be TRBD2 (7 bases). V lost 0 bases, J lost 1 base, and 14 bases lay in between. Germline CDR1 is SGHRS and CDR2 is YFSETQ. The CDR3 length is 16 residues. The CDR3 sequence: CASSLEPGGWSYEQYF. In nucleotides, the CDR3 is TGCGCCAGCAGCTTGGAGCCGGGGGGCTGGTCCTACGAGCAGTACTTC.

The chain is built from TRBV6-1 and TRBJ2-3, with 10 bases matching TRBD2. V trimming: 2 bases; J trimming: 5 bases; junction bases outside the gene matches: 7. The CDR3 runs 16 residues. Per the germline V gene, CDR1 is MNHNS and CDR2 is SASEGT. The CDR3 DNA is TGTGCCAGCAGTGAAAAGCGGGGGGGCCATGGAGATACGCAGTATTTT. This encodes CASSEKRGGHGDTQYF.

The table lists this clone with a count of one. This chain connects TRBV19 to TRBJ1-2; the match to TRBD1 covers 9 bases. After removal of 4 bases from V and 0 bases from J, the junction contained 6 bases not matched to a gene. Germline assignment: CDR1 LNHDA and CDR2 SQIVND (reference sequence). The CDR3 totals 16 residues. CDR3 residues: CASSNQQGASNYGYTF. The CDR3 bases are TGTGCCAGTAGTAACCAACAGGGGGCATCTAACTATGGCTACACCTTC.

The CDR3 protein is CSAGVSSGNTIYF. The CDR3 DNA is TGCAGCGCAGGGGTGTCCTCCGGAAACACCATATATTTT. The chain uses TRBV29-1 and TRBJ1-3; the D gene is possibly TRBD1 (6 bases). Germline V gives CDR1 SQVTM, CDR2 ANQGSEA. The CDR3 totals 13 residues. Trimming shortened V by 7 bases and J by 4 bases, and 14 bases separated the two germline ends. Based on the CDR3 plus reference TRBV29-1 and TRBJ1-3, the full variable domain is SAVISQKPSRDICQRGTSLTIQCQVDSQVTMMFWYRQQPGQSLTLIATANQGSEATYESGFVIDKFPISRPNLTFSTLTVSNMSPEDSSIYLCSAGVSSGNTIYFGEGSWLTVV.

This clone was observed once. V is TRBV25-1 and J is TRBJ1-2, with a possible D match to TRBD1 (5 bases). The V end was cut by 3 bases, the J end by 6 bases, with 11 bases between. Germline-derived CDR1 and CDR2 are MGHDK and SYGVNS. The CDR3 consists of 13 residues. The DNA of the CDR3 is TGTGCCAGCAGTGAGGCAGGGAGGGATGGCTACACCTTC. It translates to CASSEAGRDGYTF.